This T cell receptor beta chain was recorded in a study of a mutant IDH1 vaccine in newly diagnosed glioma. Trimming left V 5 bases short and J 3 bases short, with 20 bases between. Germline V gene lookup returns CDR1 SEHNR and CDR2 FQNEAQ (reference sequence). This CDR3 region has 17 residues. Time point defined: week 5, during vaccination. Doses comprised 300 ug of mutant IDH1 20-mer peptide each, plus topical imiquimod. Sequenced by immunoSEQ multiplex PCR; TCRdb stores in-frame clones only, minus some. Seen here are about 42,000 clones, approximately 83% observed once, and the top ten hold around 1.5%. A note on this clone: The antigen remains undetermined.

The sequencing used PBMCs, collected from a glioma patient whose treatment included an IDH1 peptide vaccine. This rearrangement joins TRBV7-9 to TRBJ2-1, with D perhaps TRBD2 (7 bases). The receptor was derived from a middle-aged man with glioma. CDR3 nucleotide sequence: TGTGCCAGCAGCGCGCCCTGGGGGGGGGCCGACTACAATGAGCAGTTCTTC. It specifies CASSAPWGGADYNEQFF. The full variable domain, its missing parts supplied by reference TRBV7-9 and TRBJ2-1, is DTGVSQNPRHKITKRGQNVTFRCDPISEHNRLYWYRQTLGQGPEFLTYFQNEAQLEKSRLLSDRFSAERPKGSFSTLEIQRTEQGDSAMYLCASSAPWGGADYNEQFFGPGTRLTVL.